This TCR gamma chain was obtained from a study of gamma delta lymphoproliferative disorders and STAT genes. About the research overall: Gamma-chain libraries were built from at least 50 ng of genomic DNA with the LymphoTrack Dx TCRG Assay. For the delta chain, EuroClonality-NGS standard procedure was applied.

This CDR3 is built from 12 residues. J was trimmed by 11 bases and V by 0 bases; bases with no gene match: 7. CDR1 EGSNGY and CDR2 YDSYNSKV come from the germline V gene. Genomic DNA from isolated PBMCs served as the sequencing template. Age- and sex-matched healthy adult donors provided control blood. By sample share, this clone is medium-sized (0.01 to 0.1%). The antigen is not known. TCRdb re-identified clones in the multiplex PCR reads via CATT. The sample carries approximately 2,600 gamma-chain clones, 10% recorded once. Study results and caveats: In whole-repertoire clustering, gamma separated patients from controls, unlike delta.

The genes are TRGV2 and TRGJ1 or TRGJ2. Since TCRdb gives no J gene, matching the DNA to germline was used here to assign it. Specimen: blood. The receptor's source is a human donor in good health. CDR3 in DNA: TGTGCCACCTGGGACGGGCAACGGGAGAAACTCTTT. This encodes CATWDGQREKLF.